The T cell receptor beta chain under discussion was sequenced for a study of blood T cell repertoires in COVID-19. Looking at the study overall: From T cells, B-cell-depleted T cells, or PBMCs came the material, which was cDNA or gDNA.

The V and J ends lost 0 bases and 5 bases respectively, with 15 bases between them. The germline V gene encodes CDR1 MNHNS and CDR2 SASEGT. The length of the CDR3 is 16 residues. Original methodology: Counts of nucleated cells, estimated from reference gene primer amplification, were obtained. Data came from immunoSEQ multiplex PCR; TCRdb stores just in-frame clones and leaves some out. Clone size and V and J calls were adopted from that table, with D and trimming inferred from the DNA. The sample lists about 230,000 clones; roughly 85% were seen once. The chain uses TRBV6-1 and TRBJ2-3; TRBD2 is a possible D gene (6 bases). Sequences were obtained from peripheral blood. This sequence originates from a man aged 35-49 years with acute or convalescent COVID-19. The CDR3: CASSEAGAVGGDTQYF. The CDR3 DNA sequence: TGTGCCAGCAGTGAAGCAGGAGCTGTGGGGGGAGATACGCAGTATTTT.